The 21 T cell receptor beta chains below come from one sample, sequenced in a study of blood T cell repertoires in COVID-19. Data came from immunoSEQ multiplex PCR; TCRdb stores just in-frame clones and leaves some out. The sample shows approximately 76,000 clones, 65% to 90% of them seen only once. The material sequenced was peripheral blood. The receptor set was obtained from a woman aged 60-75 years with acute or convalescent COVID-19.

Ten or more counts support this clone. The rearrangement uses TRBV2 and TRBJ1-2, with a weak D call TRBD1 (6 bases). In germline, CDR1 is SNHLY, CDR2 FYNNEI. The CDR3 sequence is 13 residues long. The V gene lost 7 bases and the J gene lost 5 bases, with 14 bases spanning the gap. The chain's CDR3 is CASTGQLEYGYTF. The CDR3 bases are TGTGCCAGCACCGGACAGCTTGAGTATGGCTACACCTTC.

This chain uses TRBV9 with TRBJ2-7; 8 nucleotides match TRBD1. V was clipped by 4 bases and J by 5 bases; unmatched bases: 17. The CDR3 has 17 residues. Germline CDR1 SGDLS, CDR2 YYNGEE. The CDR3, as DNA: TGTGCCAGCAGCCCTGGAGAGGGCTGGACAGGGTTAGACGAGCAGTACTTC. Residues: CASSPGEGWTGLDEQYF.

The chain joins TRBV18 to TRBJ1-1; 7 bases agree with TRBD1. This CDR3 is 13 amino acids long. Germline lookup yields CDR1 KGHSH and CDR2 LQKENI. J lost 6 bases, V lost 6 bases, and 7 bases had no gene match. This CDR3 is CASSPRQGPEAFF. In nucleotides, the CDR3 is TGTGCCAGCTCGCCCCGACAGGGCCCTGAAGCTTTCTTT.

The chain employs TRBV19 and TRBJ2-2; D remains unclear. The CDR3 spans 14 residues. Trimming removed 0 bases at V and 6 bases at J, with 8 bases between. Germline values: CDR1 LNHDA, CDR2 SQIVND (reference sequence). In DNA form, the CDR3 reads TGTGCCAGTAGTATAGATGAGTTCTCCGGGGAGCTGTTTTTT. Its protein is CASSIDEFSGELFF.

J is TRBJ1-5 and V is TRBV10-3; the D gene is possibly TRBD1 (6 bases). The germline V gene encodes CDR1 ENHRY and CDR2 SYGVKD. Trimming pared 6 bases from V and 0 bases from J, leaving 9 bases between. This CDR3 region has 14 residues. CDR3 amino acids: CAIRQGTSNQPQHF. The CDR3, as DNA: TGTGCCATCAGGCAGGGGACTAGCAATCAGCCCCAGCATTTT.

The table lists this clone with a few counts. The V call is TRBV4-1, the J call TRBJ1-6; D remains ambiguous. CDR3 length equals 15 residues. Per the germline V gene, CDR1 is MGHRA and CDR2 is YSYEKL. V was pared by 0 bases and J by 9 bases, with 12 bases between. CDR3 loop: CASSQEGGRTSPLHF. In DNA form, the CDR3 reads TGCGCCAGCAGCCAAGAGGGCGGGAGGACTTCACCCCTCCACTTT.

This chain joins TRBV11-2 and TRBJ2-5; D is possibly TRBD1 (6 bases). Germline CDR1 SGHAT, CDR2 FQNNGV. The CDR3 runs 16 residues. Deletions cut 0 bases from V and 5 bases from J, with 16 bases between. In DNA form, the CDR3 reads TGTGCCAGCAGCTTAGATAGGACAGTAGGTGAGGAGACCCAGTACTTC. Translated, it gives CASSLDRTVGEETQYF.

The V and J genes are TRBV5-6 and TRBJ1-1; no clear D gene. V lost 2 bases, J lost 3 bases, and 20 bases lay in between. The CDR3 has 17 amino acids. Germline V gene data show CDR1 as SGHDT and CDR2 as YYEEEE. In DNA, the CDR3 is TGTGCCAGCAGCTTAGGTGAGACCCGACGAGGTTACACTGAAGCTTTCTTT. This codes for CASSLGETRRGYTEAFF.

The genes are TRBV7-6 and TRBJ2-3; D is unresolved. The CDR3 sequence is 15 residues long. The V gene's germline CDR1 is SGHVS and CDR2 FNYEAQ. The ends were cut back, 1 base at V and 1 base at J, with 9 bases in the middle. Written as DNA, the CDR3 is TGTGCCAGCAGCTTAGACATTGGAGGCACAGATACGCAGTATTTT. Residues: CASSLDIGGTDTQYF.

This clone occurred a few times. This chain connects TRBV2 to TRBJ1-3; D not certain. Germline CDR1 is SNHLY and CDR2 is FYNNEI. The V gene lost 0 bases and the J gene lost 0 bases, with 3 bases spanning the gap. The CDR3 spans 14 residues. The DNA for the CDR3 is TGTGCCAGCAGTGAAGCTCGCTCTGGAAACACCATATATTTT. Protein sequence: CASSEARSGNTIYF.

The chain has TRBV2 and TRBJ2-1; 12 nucleotides line up with TRBD2. The junction had 11 bases not matched to a gene; V was cut back by 6 bases and J by 8 bases. This CDR3 is 16 amino acids long. Germline CDR1 SNHLY, CDR2 FYNNEI. The CDR3 loop reads CASRDLLLAGGDEQFF. In nucleotides, the CDR3 is TGTGCCAGCAGAGACCTATTACTAGCGGGGGGAGATGAGCAGTTCTTC.

This chain connects TRBV5-4 to TRBJ1-2; 11 bases match TRBD1. Trimming cost V 3 bases and J 8 bases; bases outside gene matches: 6. Per germline, CDR1 SGHNT and CDR2 YYREEE (reference sequence). The length of the CDR3 is 14 residues. The CDR3 sequence: CASSSGQGADGYTF. CDR3 coding DNA: TGTGCCAGCAGCTCCGGACAGGGGGCCGACGGCTACACCTTC.

The chain carries TRBV3-1 (or the pseudogene TRBV3-2) and TRBJ1-1, with D maybe TRBD1 (5 bases). Trimming shortened V by 6 bases and J by 4 bases, and 12 bases separated the two germline ends. This CDR3 is built from 13 residues. Germline V gene sequence: CDR1 LGHDT, CDR2 YNNKEL (reference sequence). The CDR3 here is CASRGTTGTEAFF. The CDR3 DNA is TGTGCCAGCAGAGGGACTACGGGCACTGAAGCTTTCTTT.

The chain has TRBV29-1 and TRBJ2-7; the match to TRBD1 covers 8 bases. This CDR3 spans 12 amino acids. V trimming: 5 bases; J trimming: 5 bases; junction bases outside the gene matches: 5. Germline V gives CDR1 SQVTM, CDR2 ANQGSEA. The CDR3 DNA follows: TGCAGCGTTTCCGACAGGGGCGACGAGCAGTACTTC. It translates to CSVSDRGDEQYF.

The genes are TRBV2 and TRBJ1-2, with 9 bases that match TRBD1. The V gene's germline CDR1 is SNHLY and CDR2 FYNNEI. There are 12 residues in the CDR3. V was clipped by 6 bases and J by 8 bases; unmatched bases: 4. CDR3 amino acids: CASRGQGKGYTF. CDR3 in DNA: TGTGCCAGCAGGGGACAGGGAAAAGGCTACACCTTC.

This clone turned up a few times. The chain employs TRBV30 and TRBJ2-1; D is perhaps TRBD1 (7 bases). CDR3 length: 19 residues. V lost 3 bases, J lost 3 bases, and 27 bases lay in between. In germline, CDR1 is GTSNPN, CDR2 SVGIG (reference sequence). Written as DNA, the CDR3 is TGTGCCTGGAGAGCCGGGGCGCGGGACAGCCGAACGAGCTACAATGAGCAGTTCTTC. The encoded protein is CAWRAGARDSRTSYNEQFF.

J is TRBJ2-7 and V is TRBV5-1; D is undetermined. CDR3 size: 15 residues. Trimming pared 0 bases from V and 1 base from J, leaving 11 bases between. The germline gives CDR1 SGHRS, CDR2 YFSETQ. CDR3: CASSLGGSESYEQYF. The DNA for the CDR3 is TGCGCCAGCAGCTTGGGCGGCAGCGAATCCTACGAGCAGTACTTC.

A single count supports this clone. The rearrangement links TRBV3-1 (or the pseudogene TRBV3-2) to TRBJ1-1, with no clear D. The CDR3 spans 13 residues. V dropped 3 bases and J dropped 5 bases, with 10 bases sitting between them. CDR1 is LGHDT and CDR2 is YNNKEL in the germline V gene (reference sequence). The CDR3 DNA reads as TGTGCCAGCAGCCAGGGGAGAGGGACTGAAGCTTTCTTT. This translates into CASSQGRGTEAFF.

The gene calls are TRBV6-6 and TRBJ1-1, with TRBD1 matching over 8 bases. Germline loops: CDR1 MNHNY, CDR2 SVGAGI (reference sequence). The J segment lost 3 bases and the V segment lost 4 bases, leaving 7 bases of the junction unmatched. This CDR3 has 15 residues. The chain's CDR3 is CASSSRDRLDTEAFF. The CDR3 bases are TGTGCCAGCAGTTCCCGGGACAGGCTCGACACTGAAGCTTTCTTT.

The genes are TRBV6-5 and TRBJ1-2; 8 nucleotides line up with TRBD1. Germline V gives CDR1 MNHEY, CDR2 SVGAGI. This CDR3 comprises 14 residues. Trimming cost V 6 bases and J 5 bases; bases outside gene matches: 8. The CDR3 coding sequence is TGTGCCAGCAGGTCCAGGGGGCGAGGGTATGGCTACACCTTC. The encoded protein is CASRSRGRGYGYTF.

This clone has only one observation. The V gene is TRBV27, the J gene TRBJ1-5; tentatively, D is TRBD1 (6 bases). CDR1 MNHEY and CDR2 SMNVEV come from the germline V gene (reference sequence). V lost 5 bases and J lost 0, with 8 bases in between. The CDR3 is 14 amino acids. Written as DNA, the CDR3 is TGTGCCAGCAGTAGGGGGAGTAGCAATCAGCCCCAGCATTTT. This sequence encodes CASSRGSSNQPQHF.